This entry concerns a single TCR beta chain. No antigen is known for it. The data are from a study of shared clonotypes between healthy human individuals. Study-level findings and limits: Since donors were few, the genetic and exposure-history diversity represented was limited.

Running of the assay took place at deep level. The method was immunoSEQ multiplex PCR; TCRdb's version includes in-frame clones alone and lacks a portion of them. The table includes about 2.5 million clones, about nine tenths detected once. All donors were Caucasian adults living in Nashville, Tennessee. Splitting of CD4+ cells produced CD45RA+ naive and CD45RA-negative memory subsets. CDR1 is SGHRS, CDR2 YFSETQ, per germline. The CDR3 is 14 residues long. V lost 3 bases, J lost 1 base, and 11 bases lay in between. This TCR came from a man aged 18 to 30 in good health. Some clones in this sample may be carry-over from other donors' samples. The chain links TRBV5-1 to TRBJ2-7, with D hard to call. Input material: naive CD4+ T cells from PBMCs. The subset: CD45RA+ positively selected. The CDR3 here is CASSSQPESYEQYF. For the CDR3, the DNA is TGCGCCAGCAGCTCCCAGCCCGAGTCCTACGAGCAGTACTTC.